These 32 T cell receptor beta chains came from one sample sequenced in a study of B cell selection in AIRE deficiency. Produced via immunoSEQ multiplex PCR; TCRdb's table is partial and in-frame only. The sample consists of about 24,000 clones, 96% of them appearing once. Conventional CD4 T cells were sorted as CD4+CD127+ cells. Sequenced: CD4+CD127+ conventional T cells sorted from PBMCs. These receptor sequences come from a human donor in good health.

The chain carries TRBV2 and TRBJ2-1; no firm D call. Trimming pared 5 bases from V and 0 bases from J, leaving 14 bases between. The V gene's germline CDR1 is SNHLY and CDR2 FYNNEI. The CDR3 contains 16 residues. In DNA form, the CDR3 reads TGTGCCAGCAGTTGGGTGCAACCGAACTCCTACAATGAGCAGTTCTTC. Its protein is CASSWVQPNSYNEQFF.

The table lists this clone with a count of one. The J gene is TRBJ1-2, the V gene TRBV5-1; perhaps TRBD1 as D (6 bases). Trimming removed 2 bases at V and 8 bases at J, with 16 bases between. The germline V gene encodes CDR1 SGHRS and CDR2 YFSETQ. CDR3 length equals 14 residues. The CDR3: CASSLPEGVQGYTF. CDR3 DNA: TGCGCCAGCAGCTTACCCGAGGGGGTCCAAGGCTACACCTTC.

The J gene is TRBJ1-5, the V gene TRBV28, with no clear D. The CDR3 contains 15 residues. Germline V CDR1 and CDR2: MDHEN, SYDVKM. The V end was cut by 5 bases, the J end by 4 bases, with 15 bases between. The CDR3 DNA follows: TGTGCCAGCAGTCTAAGGCCACGAAAAAATCAGCCCCAGCATTTT. Its protein is CASSLRPRKNQPQHF. The full variable domain, with the rest looked up from reference TRBV28 and TRBJ1-5, is DVKVTQSSRYLVKRTGEKVFLECVQDMDHENMFWYRQDPGLGLRLIYFSYDVKMKEKGDIPEGYSVSREKKERFSLILESASTNQTSMYLCASSLRPRKNQPQHFGDGTRLSIL.

The chain has TRBV6-6 and TRBJ2-1; tentative D call: TRBD1 (5 bases). Germline assignment: CDR1 MNHNY and CDR2 SVGAGI (reference sequence). This CDR3 has 16 amino acids. With 5 bases removed from V and 0 bases from J, the gap between germline ends came to 14 bases. In nucleotides, the CDR3 is TGTGCCAGCAGTCCCCAGGGATCGAGCTCCTACAATGAGCAGTTCTTC. Its translation: CASSPQGSSSYNEQFF.

V usage is TRBV7-9 and J usage is TRBJ2-7; 11 bases line up with TRBD1. In germline, CDR1 is SEHNR, CDR2 FQNEAQ (reference sequence). CDR3 length equals 16 residues. V was pared by 1 base and J by 1 base, with 3 bases of the junction left unmatched. CDR3 nucleotides: TGTGCCAGCAGCTTAGGCGGACAGGGGGCTTCCTACGAGCAGTACTTC. It yields the protein CASSLGGQGASYEQYF.

The rearrangement uses TRBV7-2 and TRBJ1-5; TRBD1 might be the D (5 bases). Germline V gene data show CDR1 as SGHTA and CDR2 as FQGNSA. The V and J ends lost 5 bases and 3 bases respectively, with 14 bases between them. This CDR3 spans 15 amino acids. CDR3 in DNA: TGTGCCAGCAGCCCGCCGGGACGGCCCAATCAGCCCCAGCATTTT. Encoded protein: CASSPPGRPNQPQHF.

Points on this clone: At the DNA level, this CDR3 is encoded by other sequences in the same sample as well. The chain employs TRBV5-1 and TRBJ1-1; TRBD1 might be the D (5 bases). V gave up 2 bases and J gave up 1 base, with 6 bases separating them. Germline-derived CDR1 and CDR2 are SGHRS and YFSETQ. This CDR3 contains 13 residues. The CDR3 sequence is CASSFGGNTEAFF. The CDR3 nucleotides are TGCGCCAGCAGCTTCGGGGGGAACACTGAAGCTTTCTTT.

V and J are TRBV29-1 and TRBJ2-4; D gene uncertain. CDR3 length equals 17 residues. The germline V and J ends were trimmed by 2 bases and 0 bases, with 17 bases remaining between them. Germline CDR1 reads SQVTM; CDR2 reads ANQGSEA. CDR3 in amino acids: CSVETLRAGLAKNIQYF. As DNA, the CDR3 is TGCAGCGTTGAAACACTCCGGGCAGGTCTAGCCAAAAACATTCAGTACTTC.

The genes are TRBV7-3 and TRBJ1-1; 9 positions agree with TRBD1. V was pared by 4 bases and J by 2 bases, with 11 bases of the junction left unmatched. The CDR3 spans 17 residues. The germline CDR1 and CDR2 sequences are SGHTA and FQGTGA. CDR3 protein: CASSSTSPGQGNTEAFF. CDR3 sequence (DNA): TGTGCCAGCAGCTCAACATCTCCGGGACAGGGTAACACTGAAGCTTTCTTT.

On this clone: A junction end diverges from the germline sequence, so it may reflect a read error. The chain recombines TRBV5-5 with TRBJ2-7; D possibly corresponds to TRBD1 (6 bases). The CDR3 totals 16 residues. Germline lookup yields CDR1 SGHKS and CDR2 YYEKEE (reference sequence). The CDR3 bases are TGTGCCAGCACCTTGGCTGGGGGCACCAATTCCTACGAGCAGTACTTC. Amino acids: CASTLAGGTNSYEQYF.

V gene TRBV15 combines with J gene TRBJ1-6, with D maybe TRBD1 (6 bases). The CDR3 contains 17 residues. Trimming left V 3 bases short and J 7 bases short, with 19 bases between. The germline CDR1 and CDR2 sequences are LNHNV and YYDKDF (reference sequence). This CDR3 reads CATSSSGGGGWNSPLHF. In nucleotides, the CDR3 is TGTGCCACCAGCAGCTCGGGTGGGGGCGGGTGGAATTCACCCCTCCACTTT.

The chain employs TRBV2 and TRBJ1-1, with D tentatively TRBD1 (6 bases). Trimming took 5 bases from V and 5 from J, leaving 12 bases between them. Germline V gives CDR1 SNHLY, CDR2 FYNNEI. The CDR3 spans 13 residues. The CDR3 bases are TGTGCCAGCAGTTTCGGACAGTCGACTGAAGCTTTCTTT. It specifies CASSFGQSTEAFF.

V usage is TRBV18 and J usage is TRBJ2-7; the D gene could be TRBD1 or TRBD2 (5 bases each). CDR3 length equals 14 residues. V lost 3 bases and J lost 0, with 9 bases in between. CDR1 KGHSH and CDR2 LQKENI come from the germline V gene. The CDR3 DNA reads TGTGCCAGCTCACCCCGGGACCGCTCCTACGAGCAGTACTTC. It specifies CASSPRDRSYEQYF. The full variable domain, completed using reference TRBV18 and TRBJ2-7, is NAGVMQNPRHLVRRRGQEARLRCSPMKGHSHVYWYRQLPEEGLKFMVYLQKENIIDESGMPKERFSAEFPKEGPSILRIQQVVRGDSAAYFCASSPRDRSYEQYFGPGTRLTVT.

The chain combines TRBV18 with TRBJ2-5, with TRBD1 matching over 9 bases. This CDR3 region has 16 residues. Germline CDR1 reads KGHSH; CDR2 reads LQKENI. V shed 5 bases, J shed 6 bases, and the junction held 13 bases outside the gene matches. For the CDR3, the DNA is TGTGCCAGCTCAGCAAATACCGGGACAGGGCTTCAGACCCAGTACTTC. Translated, it gives CASSANTGTGLQTQYF.

The chain carries TRBV30 and TRBJ1-2; tentatively, D is TRBD1 (6 bases). Trimming pared 4 bases from V and 3 bases from J, leaving 12 bases between. CDR1 and CDR2 (germline): GTSNPN, SVGIG (reference sequence). The CDR3 consists of 13 residues. CDR3: CAWKTGDHYGYTF. The CDR3 region has the DNA TGTGCCTGGAAGACAGGCGACCACTATGGCTACACCTTC.

The rearrangement joins TRBV27 to TRBJ2-1, with 9 bases aligning to TRBD2. The J segment lost 7 bases and the V segment lost 5 bases, leaving 12 bases of the junction unmatched. The V gene's germline CDR1 is MNHEY and CDR2 SMNVEV (reference sequence). The CDR3 sequence is 16 residues long. Here the CDR3 reads CASSKLAGASGNEQFF. The CDR3, as DNA: TGTGCCAGCAGTAAATTAGCGGGGGCCTCGGGGAATGAGCAGTTCTTC.

The gene calls are TRBV7-2 and TRBJ2-5; no reliable D call. This CDR3 has 13 amino acids. Deletions cut 1 base from V and 2 bases from J, with 5 bases between. The germline CDR1 and CDR2 sequences are SGHTA and FQGNSA. The CDR3 spells CASSLGPQETQYF. In nucleotides, the CDR3 is TGTGCCAGCAGCTTAGGGCCGCAAGAGACCCAGTACTTC.

This chain links TRBV10-1 with TRBJ2-2; D perhaps matches TRBD2 (6 bases). This CDR3 has 13 amino acids. Germline V CDR1 and CDR2: WNHNN, SYGVQD (reference sequence). V was trimmed by 7 bases and J by 4 bases, leaving 10 bases between them. The CDR3 DNA sequence: TGCGCCAGCATGCGGGGCGGCACCGGGGAGCTGTTTTTT. It specifies CASMRGGTGELFF.

The genes are TRBV7-8 and TRBJ1-6, with a tentative D call TRBD1 (6 bases). V was clipped by 1 base and J by 2 bases, with 12 bases between them. This CDR3 has 17 residues. In germline, CDR1 is SGHVS, CDR2 FQNEAQ. The CDR3 loop is CASSLGFGGPYNSPLHF. The CDR3 DNA sequence: TGTGCCAGCAGCTTAGGGTTCGGGGGGCCCTATAATTCACCCCTCCACTTT.

The gene calls are TRBV7-9 and TRBJ1-2; 9 bases agree with TRBD1. Per the germline V gene, CDR1 is SEHNR and CDR2 is FQNEAQ (reference sequence). The J segment lost 4 bases and the V segment lost 5 bases, leaving 2 bases of the junction unmatched. CDR3 size: 13 residues. The CDR3 protein is CASSGTGSYGYTF. The CDR3 region has the DNA TGTGCCAGCAGCGGGACAGGGAGCTATGGCTACACCTTC.

The gene calls are TRBV7-2 and TRBJ2-1; TRBD2 agrees at 9 bases. This CDR3 comprises 16 residues. J lost 4 bases, V lost 5 bases, and 9 bases had no gene match. The germline V gene encodes CDR1 SGHTA and CDR2 FQGNSA. The CDR3 sequence: CASSLVSGGGYNEQFF. DNA of the CDR3: TGTGCCAGCAGCCTCGTTAGCGGGGGAGGATACAATGAGCAGTTCTTC.

The chain recombines TRBV6-5 with TRBJ1-1; possibly TRBD1 for D (6 bases). Germline CDR1 and CDR2: MNHEY and SVGAGI. Trimming stripped 7 bases from V and 5 bases from J, with 17 bases between. This CDR3 comprises 14 residues. For the CDR3, the DNA is TGTGCCAGCACCTCAGGGGTAGGGAGGACTGAAGCTTTCTTT. The encoded protein is CASTSGVGRTEAFF.

Here the CDR3 DNA reads TGTGCCAGCAGCTTGGGGGTTGGACAGGGGGCAGGTGGCTACACCTTC. Its protein product is CASSLGVGQGAGGYTF. The rearrangement joins TRBV11-2 to TRBJ1-2, with 11 bases aligning to TRBD1. The CDR3 loop spans 16 amino acids. Germline loops: CDR1 SGHAT, CDR2 FQNNGV. Trimming removed 3 bases from V and 7 bases from J; junction bases left unmatched: 10.

This chain links TRBV25-1 with TRBJ2-7; D might be TRBD2 (6 bases). Germline lookup yields CDR1 MGHDK and CDR2 SYGVNS. The CDR3 consists of 15 residues. V was cut by 5 bases and J by 6 bases, with 20 bases left in between. As DNA, the CDR3 is TGTGCCAGCAGTTCTGGGCGTGGGAGGACGGGCGAGCAGTACTTC. It encodes CASSSGRGRTGEQYF.

This clone showed up just a few times. The chain has TRBV7-2 and TRBJ2-5; 13 nucleotides align to TRBD2. CDR1 SGHTA and CDR2 FQGNSA come from the germline V gene. The junction had 6 bases not matched to a gene; V was cut back by 5 bases and J by 6 bases. CDR3 length equals 15 residues. The CDR3 reads CASSPGLAGRKTQYF. CDR3 coding DNA: TGTGCCAGCAGCCCGGGACTAGCGGGGAGGAAGACCCAGTACTTC.

The chain carries TRBV7-9 and TRBJ1-6; TRBD1 aligns across 7 bases. The CDR3 consists of 15 residues. After removal of 1 base from V and 7 bases from J, the junction contained 4 bases not matched to a gene. Per the germline V gene, CDR1 is SEHNR and CDR2 is FQNEAQ (reference sequence). The CDR3 DNA sequence: TGTGCCAGCAGCTTAGGCCAGGGGGGAAATTCACCCCTCCACTTT. Its translation is CASSLGQGGNSPLHF.

This chain connects TRBV19 to TRBJ2-2, with TRBD2 as a possible D gene (5 bases). CDR3 length equals 15 residues. Trimming pared 3 bases from V and 7 bases from J, leaving 15 bases between. The germline V gene encodes CDR1 LNHDA and CDR2 SQIVND (reference sequence). The CDR3 here is CASSMAGMGGGELFF. The CDR3, as DNA: TGTGCCAGTAGTATGGCGGGTATGGGTGGCGGGGAGCTGTTTTTT.

This chain uses TRBV7-2 with TRBJ2-3, with 15 nucleotides matching TRBD2. From germline, CDR1 is SGHTA and CDR2 FQGNSA. CDR3 size: 17 residues. With 5 bases clipped from V and 5 bases from J, the junction kept 8 bases outside the gene matches. This CDR3 reads CASSLRTSGGVQDTQYF. The CDR3 nucleotides read TGTGCCAGCAGCCTACGGACTAGCGGGGGGGTCCAAGATACGCAGTATTTT.

This clone has just one count. This sequence joins TRBV7-2 and TRBJ2-3; 7 nucleotides line up with TRBD2. The CDR3 runs to 15 residues. Germline CDR1 reads SGHTA; CDR2 reads FQGNSA. Unmatched junction bases numbered 5, after V lost 3 bases and J lost 2 bases. CDR3 coding DNA: TGTGCCAGCAGCTTCCAGCGGGGCCCCACAGATACGCAGTATTTT. This encodes CASSFQRGPTDTQYF.

The rearrangement uses TRBV29-1 and TRBJ1-1; D is undetermined. The germline gives CDR1 SQVTM, CDR2 ANQGSEA. The CDR3 is 13 residues long. V gave up 4 bases and J gave up 4 bases, with 13 bases separating them. The CDR3 protein is CSVVGIVVTEAFF. CDR3 nucleotides: TGCAGCGTTGTCGGGATTGTGGTCACTGAAGCTTTCTTT.

This rearrangement joins TRBV6-5 to TRBJ1-2, with D perhaps matching TRBD1 (6 bases). The CDR3 extends over 13 amino acids. The germline gives CDR1 MNHEY, CDR2 SVGAGI. V lost 6 bases and J lost 3, with 11 bases in between. This CDR3 is CASRQGGDYGYTF. DNA for the CDR3: TGTGCCAGCAGACAGGGCGGTGACTATGGCTACACCTTC.

This chain joins TRBV5-1 and TRBJ1-5, with 9 nucleotides matching TRBD1. Unmatched junction bases numbered 5, after V lost 0 bases and J lost 7 bases. Germline V lookup: CDR1 SGHRS, CDR2 YFSETQ. This CDR3 is built from 15 residues. The chain's CDR3 is CASSLGTGAEQPQHF. The CDR3, as DNA: TGCGCCAGCAGCTTGGGGACAGGGGCGGAGCAGCCCCAGCATTTT.